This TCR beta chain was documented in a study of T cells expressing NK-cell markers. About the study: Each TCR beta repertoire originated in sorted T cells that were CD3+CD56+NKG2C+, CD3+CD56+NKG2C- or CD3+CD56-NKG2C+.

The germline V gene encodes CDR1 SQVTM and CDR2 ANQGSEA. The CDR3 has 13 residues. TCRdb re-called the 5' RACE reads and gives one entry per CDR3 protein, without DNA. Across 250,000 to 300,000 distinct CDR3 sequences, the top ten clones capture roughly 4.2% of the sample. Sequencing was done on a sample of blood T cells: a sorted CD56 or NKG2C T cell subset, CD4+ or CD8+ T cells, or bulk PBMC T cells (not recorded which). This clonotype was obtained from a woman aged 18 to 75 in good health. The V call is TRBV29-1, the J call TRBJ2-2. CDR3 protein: CSGSRADTGELFF.